This T cell receptor (beta chain) came from a study of response to subunit inactivated influenza vaccine (dated by TCRdb to between 2017 and 2018). For context, the study as a whole: Deep quantitative T cell receptor repertoire profiling was used in the study to track responses to a trivalent subunit inactivated influenza vaccine. Here is what the overall study found, with its caveats: The authors suggested that each seasonal influenza vaccination may recruit only a limited number of new T cells.

Preparation of the library involved RT-PCR. The sequencer was an Illumina HiSeq 2500. Starting from the raw public reads, TCRdb applied fastp trimming at Q25, assembled clones with MiXCR and retained in-frame beta chains. Every distinct CDR3 protein forms one entry, paired with its most common genes and DNA. Across this sample there are about 700,000 distinct CDR3 sequences, with approximately 13% seen only once. Together, the top ten hold 5.5% to 7% of the sample. Reading the germline V gene gives CDR1 MNHNS and CDR2 SASEGT. The CDR3 measures 15 amino acids from cysteine to phenylalanine. Of all the DNA, just the CDR3 is kept, 45 bases in frame from base 1. V lost 5 bases and J lost 1 base; the stretch between them is 12 bases long. This clonotype was counted at least ten times. What this receptor recognizes is not known. Per-nucleotide qualities are absent, and no much larger clonotype sits a single base away.

This receptor chain uses TRBV6-1 and TRBJ1-3; the best D guess is TRBD1, with 6 bases matching. This specimen was PBMCs from blood, taken roughly 2 weeks before vaccination. The TCR originated in a man aged 45-65 years who received an inactivated influenza vaccine. Donor details come from another sample of the same person, matched by shared clones. The nucleotide sequence is TGTGCCAGCAGTCCAGGGACATCTTCTGGAAACACCATATATTTT. It translates to CASSPGTSSGNTIYF.